The clone carrying this TCR beta chain was seen just once. Its antigen is not known. The record originates from a study of OX40 agonist ivuxolimab in advanced cancers. Study-wide context: Patients received ivuxolimab, an intravenous treatment, every 2 weeks at 0.01 to 10 mg/kg.

Losses at the gene ends were 8 bases for V and 0 bases for J; bases not matched to a gene: 10. CDR1 is SGHRS and CDR2 is YFSETQ in the germline V gene. The CDR3 length is 15 residues. Findings and caveats of the study: The antigens recognized by the expanded peripheral T cells, that is their antigen specificity, were not determined. Among the lowest peripheral clonal expansion occurred in 0.1-3.0 mg/kg partial responders.

Profiling relied on immunoSEQ multiplex PCR, and the TCRdb table lists in-frame clones only, not all of them. In the table there are fewer than 40,000 clones, around nine tenths of which are singletons. This TCR came from an adult with an advanced solid tumor such as melanoma, head and neck, liver or kidney cancer. The rearrangement joins TRBV5-1 to TRBJ1-1; 7 positions agree with TRBD1. This material consisted of CD4+ or CD8+ T cells sorted from blood, taken in a trial of the OX40 agonist ivuxolimab. Here the CDR3 reads CASNRGGNMNTEAFF. As DNA, the CDR3 is TGCGCCAGTAACAGGGGAGGGAACATGAACACTGAAGCTTTCTTT.